This TCR beta chain was retrieved from a study of T cells in Graves' hyperthyroidism and ophthalmopathy. Whole-study findings and limits: Median prediction lead before ophthalmopathy onset was 5.5 to 7 months with the model.

On this clonotype itself: The antigen remains undetermined.

Germline CDR1 is MNHEY and CDR2 is SVGEGT. The CDR3 length is 13 residues. Between the trimmed V and J ends, which lost 6 bases and 4 bases, there was a span of 10 bases. The source material, RNA transcripts, was used to amplify TCR beta CDR3 regions. A set of HTBI primers served as the primers for a first-round RT-PCR of the TCR CDR3. TCRdb ran MiXCR on the multiplex PCR reads and lists one entry per CDR3 protein. This sample has approximately 300,000 distinct CDR3 sequences, with about 19% found just once. The chain recombines TRBV6-2 or TRBV6-3 with TRBJ2-1, with a weak D call TRBD2 (5 bases). Material for sequencing was blood. The receptor was derived from a man in his fifties or sixties with Graves' ophthalmopathy. The CDR3, as DNA: TGTGCCAGCAGCATCAGCGGATACAATGAGCAGTTCTTC. This gives the protein CASSISGYNEQFF.